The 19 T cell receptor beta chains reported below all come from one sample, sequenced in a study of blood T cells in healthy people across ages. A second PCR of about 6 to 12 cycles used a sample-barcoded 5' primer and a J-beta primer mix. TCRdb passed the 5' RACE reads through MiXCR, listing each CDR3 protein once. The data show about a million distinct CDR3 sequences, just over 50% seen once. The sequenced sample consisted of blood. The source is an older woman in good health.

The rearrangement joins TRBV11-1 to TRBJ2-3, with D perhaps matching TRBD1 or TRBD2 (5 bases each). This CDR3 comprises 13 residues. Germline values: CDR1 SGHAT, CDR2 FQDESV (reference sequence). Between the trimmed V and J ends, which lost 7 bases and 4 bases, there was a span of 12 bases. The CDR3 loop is CASTGQSPDTQYF. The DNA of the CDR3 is TGTGCCAGCACGGGGCAGAGTCCAGATACGCAGTATTTT. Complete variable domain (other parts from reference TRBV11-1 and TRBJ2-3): EAEVAQSPRYKITEKSQAVAFWCDPISGHATLYWYRQILGQGPELLVQFQDESVVDDSQLPKDRFSAERLKGVDSTLKIQPAELGDSAMYLCASTGQSPDTQYFGPGTRLTVL.

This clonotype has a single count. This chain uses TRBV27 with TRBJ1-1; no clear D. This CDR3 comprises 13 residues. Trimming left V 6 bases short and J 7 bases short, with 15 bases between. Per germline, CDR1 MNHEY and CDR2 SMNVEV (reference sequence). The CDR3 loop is CASSRAQWGEAFF. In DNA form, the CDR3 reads TGTGCCAGCAGCCGTGCTCAGTGGGGTGAAGCTTTCTTT.

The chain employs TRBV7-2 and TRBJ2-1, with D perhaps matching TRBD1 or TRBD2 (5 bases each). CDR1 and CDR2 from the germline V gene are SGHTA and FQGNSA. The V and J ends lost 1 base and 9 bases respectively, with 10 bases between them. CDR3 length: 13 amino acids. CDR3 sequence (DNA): TGTGCCAGCAGCTTAGGGGTGAGGGGTGAGCAGTTCTTC. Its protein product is CASSLGVRGEQFF.

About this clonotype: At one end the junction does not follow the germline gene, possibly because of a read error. This CDR3 is CSARDPDEGADEELFF. CDR3 nucleotide sequence: TGCAGTGCTAGGGACCCTGACGAGGGTGCGGATGAAGAACTGTTTTTT. The J gene is TRBJ1-4, the V gene TRBV20-1, with D hard to call. The CDR3 runs 16 residues. Germline CDR1 is DFQATT and CDR2 is SNEGSKA (reference sequence).

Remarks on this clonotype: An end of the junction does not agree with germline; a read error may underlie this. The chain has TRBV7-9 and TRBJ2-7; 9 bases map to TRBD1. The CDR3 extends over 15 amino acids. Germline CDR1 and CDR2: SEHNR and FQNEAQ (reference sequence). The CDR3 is CAGSLGTGPCNEQYF. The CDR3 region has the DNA TGTGCCGGCAGCTTAGGGACAGGGCCTTGCAACGAGCAGTACTTC.

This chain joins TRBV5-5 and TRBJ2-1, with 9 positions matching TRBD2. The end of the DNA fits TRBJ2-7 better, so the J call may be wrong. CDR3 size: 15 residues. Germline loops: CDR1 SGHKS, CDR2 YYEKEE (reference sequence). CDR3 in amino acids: CASSYSGSRYNEQYF. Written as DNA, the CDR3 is TGTGCCAGCAGCTATAGCGGGAGCCGGTACAATGAGCAGTACTTC.

The CDR3 DNA follows: TGTGCCAGCAGCCAGGATCGACAGGGTGGCAAGGCCAAAAACATTCAGTACTTC. It translates to CASSQDRQGGKAKNIQYF. The chain employs TRBV4-2 and TRBJ2-4; 7 bases agree with TRBD1. The CDR3 is made up of 18 amino acids. J gave up 1 base and V 3 bases, and 12 bases lay outside the gene matches. CDR1 and CDR2 (germline): LGHNA, YNFKEQ.

The CDR3 sequence: CASSRLAAAPGEQYF. The DNA of the CDR3 is TGTGCCAGCAGTCGTCTAGCGGCTGCACCAGGGGAGCAGTACTTC. The genes are TRBV2 and TRBJ2-4; D might be TRBD2 (7 bases). The CDR3 consists of 15 residues. CDR1 is SNHLY, CDR2 FYNNEI, per germline. The V gene lost 5 bases and the J gene lost 13 bases, with 24 bases spanning the gap.

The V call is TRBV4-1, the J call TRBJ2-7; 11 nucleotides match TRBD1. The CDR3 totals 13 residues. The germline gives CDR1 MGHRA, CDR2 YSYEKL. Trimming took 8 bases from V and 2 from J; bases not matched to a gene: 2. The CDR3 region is CASRDRGTYEQYF. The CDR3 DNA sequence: TGCGCCAGCCGGGACAGGGGGACCTACGAGCAGTACTTC.

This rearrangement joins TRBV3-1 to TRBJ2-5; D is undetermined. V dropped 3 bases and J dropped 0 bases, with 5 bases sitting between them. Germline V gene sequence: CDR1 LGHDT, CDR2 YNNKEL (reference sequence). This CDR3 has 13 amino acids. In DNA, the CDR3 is TGTGCCAGCAGCCAGCGACACCAAGAGACCCAGTACTTC. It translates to CASSQRHQETQYF.

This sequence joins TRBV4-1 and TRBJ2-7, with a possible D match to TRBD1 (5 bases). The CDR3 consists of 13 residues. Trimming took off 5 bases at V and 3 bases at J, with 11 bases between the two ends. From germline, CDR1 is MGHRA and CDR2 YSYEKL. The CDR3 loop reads CASSWTMNYEQYF. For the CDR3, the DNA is TGCGCCAGCAGCTGGACAATGAACTACGAGCAGTACTTC.

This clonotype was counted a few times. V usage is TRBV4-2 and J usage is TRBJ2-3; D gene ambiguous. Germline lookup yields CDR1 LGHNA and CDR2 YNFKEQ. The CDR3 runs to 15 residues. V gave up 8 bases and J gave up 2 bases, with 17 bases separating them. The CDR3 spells CASSQASTNTDTQYF. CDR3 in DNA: TGTGCCAGCTCCCAGGCCTCAACGAACACAGATACGCAGTATTTT.

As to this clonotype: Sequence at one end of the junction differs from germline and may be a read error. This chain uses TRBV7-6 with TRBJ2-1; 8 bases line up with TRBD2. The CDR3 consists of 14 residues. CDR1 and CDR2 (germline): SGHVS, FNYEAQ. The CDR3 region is CVSSLGTRVDEQFF. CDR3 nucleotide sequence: TGTGTCAGCAGCTTGGGGACTAGGGTAGATGAGCAGTTCTTC.

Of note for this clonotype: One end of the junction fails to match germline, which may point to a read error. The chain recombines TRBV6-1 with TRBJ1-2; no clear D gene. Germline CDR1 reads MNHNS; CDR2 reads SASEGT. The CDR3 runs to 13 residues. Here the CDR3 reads CATSRGSLAGYTF. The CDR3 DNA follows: TGTGCCACCAGTCGTGGCAGTTTGGCTGGCTACACCTTC.

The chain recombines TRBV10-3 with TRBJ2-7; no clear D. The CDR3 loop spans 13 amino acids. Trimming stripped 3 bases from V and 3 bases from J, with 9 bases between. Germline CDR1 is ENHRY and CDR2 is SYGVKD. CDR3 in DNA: TGTGCCATCAGTGACGGTTACAACTACGAGCAGTACTTC. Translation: CAISDGYNYEQYF.

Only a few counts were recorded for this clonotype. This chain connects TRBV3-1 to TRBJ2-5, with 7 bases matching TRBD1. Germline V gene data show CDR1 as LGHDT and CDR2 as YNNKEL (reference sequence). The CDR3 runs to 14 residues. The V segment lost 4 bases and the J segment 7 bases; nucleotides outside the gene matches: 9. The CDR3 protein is CASSPGTAVRTQYF. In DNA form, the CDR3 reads TGTGCCAGCAGCCCGGGGACAGCGGTGCGGACCCAGTACTTC.

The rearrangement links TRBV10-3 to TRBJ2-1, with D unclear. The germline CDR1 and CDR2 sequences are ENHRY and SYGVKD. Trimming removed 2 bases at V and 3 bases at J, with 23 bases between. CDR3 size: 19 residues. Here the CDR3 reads CAISEPTRLSGDNYNEQFF. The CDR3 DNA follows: TGTGCCATCAGTGAGCCAACCCGTCTTTCAGGCGATAACTACAATGAGCAGTTCTTC.

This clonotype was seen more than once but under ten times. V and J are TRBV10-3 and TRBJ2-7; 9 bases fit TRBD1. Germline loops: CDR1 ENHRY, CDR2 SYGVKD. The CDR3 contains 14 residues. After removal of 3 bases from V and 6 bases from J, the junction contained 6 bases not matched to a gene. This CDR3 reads CAISEGQGKGEQYF. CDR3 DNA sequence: TGTGCCATCAGTGAAGGACAGGGGAAGGGCGAGCAGTACTTC.

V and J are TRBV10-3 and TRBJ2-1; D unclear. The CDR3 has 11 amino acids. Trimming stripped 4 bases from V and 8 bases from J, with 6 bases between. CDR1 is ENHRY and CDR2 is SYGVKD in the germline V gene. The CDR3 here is CAISGNYEQFF. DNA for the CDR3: TGTGCCATCAGTGGGAATTATGAGCAGTTCTTC.